This T cell receptor (beta chain) derives from a study of blood T cell repertoires in COVID-19. The overall study: Material from acute and convalescent COVID-19 was sourced from the United States, Italy and Spain. Nucleic acid was either cDNA or gDNA, and it came from T cells, B-cell-depleted T cells, or PBMCs.

Original data processing: The assay estimated nucleated cells by amplifying reference gene primers. The method was immunoSEQ multiplex PCR; TCRdb's version includes in-frame clones alone and lacks a portion of them. V, J and clone size are taken as reported in that table, and D and trimming were inferred from the DNA itself. The data show fewer than 250,000 clones, with about 86% seen just once and roughly 2.8% held by the top ten. Germline CDR1 reads MNHNS; CDR2 reads SASEGT. V was cut by 2 bases and J by 8 bases, with 13 bases left in between. The CDR3 spans 14 residues. Sequenced input: peripheral blood. This chain links TRBV6-1 with TRBJ1-5; D is undetermined. The source of this sequence is a man aged 50 to 59 with active or convalescent COVID-19. The CDR3 DNA follows: TGTGCCAGCAGTGAACAAGGCAGGAAAGAGCCCCAGCATTTT. It is translated as CASSEQGRKEPQHF.